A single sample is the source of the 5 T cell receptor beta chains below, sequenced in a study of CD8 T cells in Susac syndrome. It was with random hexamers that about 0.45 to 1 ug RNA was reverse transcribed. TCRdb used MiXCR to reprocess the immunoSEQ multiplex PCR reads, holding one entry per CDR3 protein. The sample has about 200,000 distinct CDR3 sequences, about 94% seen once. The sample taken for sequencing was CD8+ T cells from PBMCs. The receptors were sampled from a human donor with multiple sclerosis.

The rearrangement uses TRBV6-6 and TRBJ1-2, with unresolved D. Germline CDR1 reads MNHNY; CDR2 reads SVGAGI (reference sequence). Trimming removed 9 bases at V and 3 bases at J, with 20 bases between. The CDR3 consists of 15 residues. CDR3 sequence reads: CARASVGGGHYGYTF. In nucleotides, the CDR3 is TGTGCCAGGGCCTCTGTGGGCGGAGGGCACTATGGCTACACCTTC.

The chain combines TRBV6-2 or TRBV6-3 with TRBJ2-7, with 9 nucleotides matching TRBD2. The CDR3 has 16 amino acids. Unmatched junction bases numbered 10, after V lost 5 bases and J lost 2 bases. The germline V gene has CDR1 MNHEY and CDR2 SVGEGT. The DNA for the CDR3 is TGTGCCAGCAGTCCCCTGACTAGCGGCATCACCTACGAGCAGTACTTC. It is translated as CASSPLTSGITYEQYF.

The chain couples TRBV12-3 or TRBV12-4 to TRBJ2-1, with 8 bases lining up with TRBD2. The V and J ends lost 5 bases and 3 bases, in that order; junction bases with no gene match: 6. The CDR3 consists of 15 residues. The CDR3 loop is CASSLSGANYNEQFF. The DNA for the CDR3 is TGTGCCAGCAGTCTTAGCGGGGCGAACTACAATGAGCAGTTCTTC.

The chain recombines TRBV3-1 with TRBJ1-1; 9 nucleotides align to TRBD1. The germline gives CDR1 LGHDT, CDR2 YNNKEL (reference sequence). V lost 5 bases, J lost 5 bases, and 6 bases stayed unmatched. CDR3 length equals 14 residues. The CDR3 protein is CASSSPDRGTEAFF. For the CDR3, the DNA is TGTGCCAGCAGCTCTCCGGACAGGGGAACTGAAGCTTTCTTT.

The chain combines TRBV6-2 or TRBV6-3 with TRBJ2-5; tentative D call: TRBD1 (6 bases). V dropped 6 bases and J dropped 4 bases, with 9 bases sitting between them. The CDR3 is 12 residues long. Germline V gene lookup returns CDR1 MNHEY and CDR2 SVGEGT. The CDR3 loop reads CASSRDTETQYF. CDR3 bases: TGTGCCAGCAGCCGGGACACAGAGACCCAGTACTTC.